This T cell receptor (beta chain) came from a study of blood T cell repertoires in COVID-19. Study background: COVID-19 samples collected from the United States, Italy and Spain covered acute and convalescent phases. T cells, B-cell-depleted T cells, or PBMCs provided the cDNA or gDNA that served as material.

CDR1 MGHRA and CDR2 YSYEKL come from the germline V gene. J gave up 7 bases and V 6 bases, and 8 bases lay outside the gene matches. This CDR3 region has 13 residues. In the original analysis: Estimation of nucleated cell counts relied on the amplification of reference gene primers. The repertoire was sequenced with immunoSEQ multiplex PCR; TCRdb's copy has only in-frame clones and lacks some. The V and J calls and the clone size are those of that table, but D and trimming were determined from the DNA. The sample has 200,000 to 300,000 clones, about 90% seen once. Sequencing input: peripheral blood. The rearrangement links TRBV4-1 to TRBJ1-1; TRBD1 agrees at 7 bases. This sequence originates from a man aged 25-40 years with COVID-19, enrolled during active disease. CDR3 coding DNA: TGCGCCAGCAGTTCCACAGGGGCGGTTGAAGCTTTCTTT. Translating gives CASSSTGAVEAFF.